This T cell receptor beta chain was captured by sequencing in a study of shared clonotypes between healthy human individuals. Study context: The study enrolled a couple of women and a few men aged 18 to 49.

Study-level results: Sequencing depth was a factor that was expected to affect clonotype sharing among donors.

As regards this clone: Its matching antigen is unknown. The same CDR3 can be traced to other DNA sequences in this sample.

Using immunoSEQ multiplex PCR, the repertoire was profiled, and TCRdb retains in-frame clones only, with some absent. Of some 1.5 million clones listed, 98% are singletons. Sequenced material: naive CD4+ T cells sorted from blood. The subset here: CD45RA+ positively selected. The TCR comes from a man aged 30 to 39 in good health.

Here the CDR3 reads CASSLRQGNTGELFF. CDR3 nucleotides: TGTGCCAGCAGTTTAAGGCAGGGGAACACCGGGGAGCTGTTTTTT. The V and J genes are TRBV27 and TRBJ2-2, with a tentative D call TRBD1 (5 bases). The germline V gene has CDR1 MNHEY and CDR2 SMNVEV (reference sequence). CDR3 length equals 15 residues. The V and J ends lost 2 bases and 1 base respectively, with 8 bases between them.